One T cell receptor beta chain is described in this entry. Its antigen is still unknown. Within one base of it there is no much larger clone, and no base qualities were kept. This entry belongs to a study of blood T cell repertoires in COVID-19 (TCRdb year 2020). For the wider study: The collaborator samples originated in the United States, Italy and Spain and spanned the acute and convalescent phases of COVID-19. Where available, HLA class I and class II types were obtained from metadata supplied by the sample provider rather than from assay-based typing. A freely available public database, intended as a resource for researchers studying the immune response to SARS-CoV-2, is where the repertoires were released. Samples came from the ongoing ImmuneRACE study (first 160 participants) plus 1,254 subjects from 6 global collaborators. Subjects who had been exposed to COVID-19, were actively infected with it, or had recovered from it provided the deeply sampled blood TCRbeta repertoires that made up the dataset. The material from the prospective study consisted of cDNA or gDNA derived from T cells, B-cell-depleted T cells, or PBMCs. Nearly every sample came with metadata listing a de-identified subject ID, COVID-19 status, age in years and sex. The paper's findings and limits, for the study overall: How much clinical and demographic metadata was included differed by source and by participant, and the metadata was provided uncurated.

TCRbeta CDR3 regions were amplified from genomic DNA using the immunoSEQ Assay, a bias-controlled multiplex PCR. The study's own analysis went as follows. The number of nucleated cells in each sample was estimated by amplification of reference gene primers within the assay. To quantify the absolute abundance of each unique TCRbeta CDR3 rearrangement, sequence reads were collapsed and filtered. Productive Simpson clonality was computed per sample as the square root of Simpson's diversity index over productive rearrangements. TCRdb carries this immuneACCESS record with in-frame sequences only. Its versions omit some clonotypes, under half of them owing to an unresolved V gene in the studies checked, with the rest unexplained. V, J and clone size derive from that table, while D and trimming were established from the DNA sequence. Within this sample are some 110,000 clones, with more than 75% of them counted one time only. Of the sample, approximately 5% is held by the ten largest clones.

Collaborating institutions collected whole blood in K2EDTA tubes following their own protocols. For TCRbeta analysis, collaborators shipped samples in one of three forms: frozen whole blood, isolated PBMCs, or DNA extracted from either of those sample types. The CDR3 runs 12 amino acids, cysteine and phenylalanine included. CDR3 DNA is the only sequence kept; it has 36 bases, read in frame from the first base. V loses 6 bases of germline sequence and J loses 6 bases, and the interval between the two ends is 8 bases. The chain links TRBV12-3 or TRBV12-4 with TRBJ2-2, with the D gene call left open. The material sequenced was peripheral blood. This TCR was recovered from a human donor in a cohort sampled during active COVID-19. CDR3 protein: CASSFVSGELFF. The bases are TGTGCCAGCAGCTTCGTCTCCGGGGAGCTGTTTTTT.